This T cell receptor beta chain was identified in a study of blood T cell repertoires in COVID-19. Sequencing used immunoSEQ multiplex PCR; TCRdb keeps in-frame clones, though not all of them. The sample consists of around 67,000 clones, around nine tenths of them appearing once. The sample was peripheral blood. The source is a human donor in a cohort sampled during active COVID-19.

The CDR3 DNA sequence: TGTGCCAGTAGTCCACAGGGTTGGTATGGCTACACCTTC. Translated: CASSPQGWYGYTF. The J gene is TRBJ1-2, the V gene TRBV19; perhaps TRBD1 as D (6 bases). The CDR3 covers 13 residues. The V gene's germline CDR1 is LNHDA and CDR2 SQIVND (reference sequence). The V end was cut by 5 bases, the J end by 5 bases, with 12 bases between.